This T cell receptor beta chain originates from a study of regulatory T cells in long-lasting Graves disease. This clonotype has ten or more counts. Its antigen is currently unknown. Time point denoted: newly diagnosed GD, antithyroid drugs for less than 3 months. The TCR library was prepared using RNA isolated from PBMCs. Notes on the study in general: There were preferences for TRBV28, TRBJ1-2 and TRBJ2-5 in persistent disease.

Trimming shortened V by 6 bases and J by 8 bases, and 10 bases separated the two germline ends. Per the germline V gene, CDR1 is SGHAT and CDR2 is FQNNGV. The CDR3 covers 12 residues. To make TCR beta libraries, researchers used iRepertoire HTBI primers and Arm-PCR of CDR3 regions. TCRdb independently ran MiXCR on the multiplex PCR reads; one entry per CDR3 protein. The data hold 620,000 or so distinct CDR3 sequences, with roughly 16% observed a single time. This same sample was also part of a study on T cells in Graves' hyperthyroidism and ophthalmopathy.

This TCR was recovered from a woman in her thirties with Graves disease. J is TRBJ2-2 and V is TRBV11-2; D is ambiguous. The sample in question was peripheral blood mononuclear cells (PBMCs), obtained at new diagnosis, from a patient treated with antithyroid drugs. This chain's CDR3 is CASRLPGGELFF. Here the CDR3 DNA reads TGTGCCAGCAGACTACCTGGGGGGGAGCTGTTTTTT. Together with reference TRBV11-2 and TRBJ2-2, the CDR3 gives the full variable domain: EAGVAQSPRYKIIEKRQSVAFWCNPISGHATLYWYQQILGQGPKLLIQFQNNGVVDDSQLPKDRFSAERLKGVDSTLKIQPAKLEDSAVYLCASRLPGGELFFGEGSRLTVL.